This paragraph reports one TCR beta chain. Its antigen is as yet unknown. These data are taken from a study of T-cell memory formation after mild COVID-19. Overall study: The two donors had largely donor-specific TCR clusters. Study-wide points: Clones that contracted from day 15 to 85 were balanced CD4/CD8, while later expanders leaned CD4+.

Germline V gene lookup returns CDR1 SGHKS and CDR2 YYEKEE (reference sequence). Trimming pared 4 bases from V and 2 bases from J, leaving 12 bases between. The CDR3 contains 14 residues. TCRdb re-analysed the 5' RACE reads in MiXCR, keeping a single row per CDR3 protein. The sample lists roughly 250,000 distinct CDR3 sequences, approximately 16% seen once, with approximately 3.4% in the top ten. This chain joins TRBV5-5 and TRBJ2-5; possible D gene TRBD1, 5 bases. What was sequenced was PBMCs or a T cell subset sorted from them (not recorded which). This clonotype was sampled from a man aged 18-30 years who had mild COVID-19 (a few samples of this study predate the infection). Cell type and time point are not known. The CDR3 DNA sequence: TGTGCCAGCAGCCCCAGGGTTCGACAAGAGACCCAGTACTTC. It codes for CASSPRVRQETQYF.